Shown below are 14 T cell receptor beta chains from a single sample sequenced in a study of cytotoxic CD8 clonotypes in ibrutinib-treated CLL. TCRdb keeps only in-frame clones here, not all; method: immunoSEQ multiplex PCR. The sample records roughly 330,000 clones, 60% to 80% being singletons. The sample consisted of PBMCs, taken after 36 months of ibrutinib treatment. Every receptor here comes from a human donor with chronic lymphocytic leukemia.

The chain couples TRBV7-9 to TRBJ2-7, with 8 bases aligning to TRBD1. Germline assignment: CDR1 SEHNR and CDR2 FQNEAQ (reference sequence). The CDR3 has 15 amino acids. The ends lost 5 bases at V and 3 bases at J; junction bases unmatched: 9. The CDR3 DNA is TGTGCCAGCAGCCGGGACAGGAGCTCAATCTACGAGCAGTACTTC. Amino acid sequence: CASSRDRSSIYEQYF.

The CDR3 loop is CASSFHEAFF. CDR3 DNA: TGTGCCAGCAGCTTCCATGAAGCTTTCTTT. The rearrangement uses TRBV7-9 and TRBJ1-1, with no clear D. Trimming left V 3 bases short and J 7 bases short, with 3 bases between. This CDR3 is built from 10 residues. Germline lookup yields CDR1 SEHNR and CDR2 FQNEAQ (reference sequence).

CDR3 protein: CASRYRDREIYEQYF. CDR3 DNA sequence: TGTGCCAGCAGATATCGGGACAGAGAGATCTACGAGCAGTACTTC. The chain uses TRBV2 and TRBJ2-7; 7 bases line up with TRBD1. CDR3 length: 15 residues. Germline V lookup: CDR1 SNHLY, CDR2 FYNNEI. With V trimmed by 6 bases and J by 3 bases, 11 bases remained unmatched. Based on the CDR3 plus reference TRBV2 and TRBJ2-7, the full variable domain is EPEVTQTPSHQVTQMGQEVILRCVPISNHLYFYWYRQILGQKVEFLVSFYNNEISEKSEIFDDQFSVERPDGSNFTLKIRSTKLEDSAMYFCASRYRDREIYEQYFGPGTRLTVT.

This clone was seen more than once but under ten times. The chain joins TRBV7-6 to TRBJ2-3; D not certain. Looked up from germline, CDR1 is SGHVS and CDR2 is FNYEAQ. V lost 2 bases and J 5 bases, leaving 5 bases between the germline ends. This CDR3 contains 12 residues. The CDR3 bases are TGTGCCAGCAGCTTAAGGAGAGATACGCAGTATTTT. Its translation: CASSLRRDTQYF.

Notes on this clone: Other DNA sequences from this sample encode an identical CDR3 as well. The V and J genes are TRBV19 and TRBJ1-6; D is unclear. This CDR3 comprises 14 residues. CDR1 is LNHDA and CDR2 is SQIVND in the germline V gene (reference sequence). The V end was cut by 5 bases, the J end by 0 bases, with 5 bases between. CDR3 residues: CASSSGSYNSPLHF. The CDR3 bases are TGTGCCAGTAGTTCGGGCTCCTATAATTCACCCCTCCACTTT.

This sequence joins TRBV5-1 and TRBJ2-1, with D tentatively TRBD2 (5 bases). The germline V and J ends were trimmed by 2 bases and 4 bases, with 13 bases remaining between them. The germline gives CDR1 SGHRS, CDR2 YFSETQ. The CDR3 is 15 amino acids. The CDR3 region is CASSLSGNLYNEQFF. In DNA, the CDR3 is TGCGCCAGCAGCTTAAGCGGCAACCTGTACAATGAGCAGTTCTTC.

The V call is TRBV9, the J call TRBJ2-7, with D possibly being TRBD1 (5 bases). V shed 4 bases and J shed 1 base, with 12 bases lying between them. Germline CDR1 SGDLS, CDR2 YYNGEE. The CDR3 is made up of 14 amino acids. CDR3 in amino acids: CASSTDDSSYEQYF. For the CDR3, the DNA is TGTGCCAGCAGCACAGATGACAGTTCCTACGAGCAGTACTTC.

The chain has TRBV10-1 and TRBJ2-7, with 12 bases matching TRBD1. The CDR3 totals 15 residues. The germline V gene has CDR1 WNHNN and CDR2 SYGVQD (reference sequence). Germline trimming cut 5 bases from V and 4 bases from J; bases unmatched to any gene: 6. In DNA form, the CDR3 reads TGCGCCAGCAGTCCGGGACAGGGGGCGAGGTACGAGCAGTACTTC. Encoded protein: CASSPGQGARYEQYF.

The chain couples TRBV28 to TRBJ2-5; TRBD2 matches at 9 bases. Germline V gene data show CDR1 as MDHEN and CDR2 as SYDVKM. Germline trimming cut 3 bases from V and 1 base from J; bases unmatched to any gene: 9. The length of the CDR3 is 17 residues. CDR3 amino acids: CASSLLGLAAVQETQYF. The CDR3 DNA sequence: TGTGCCAGCAGTTTGTTGGGACTAGCAGCAGTCCAAGAGACCCAGTACTTC.

This clone was seen a few times. The chain is built from TRBV5-4 and TRBJ1-3; 9 bases agree with TRBD1. Looked up from germline, CDR1 is SGHNT and CDR2 is YYREEE (reference sequence). Unmatched junction bases numbered 5, after V lost 4 bases and J lost 3 bases. This CDR3 is built from 15 residues. The CDR3 spells CASSAVGQGGNTIYF. CDR3 in DNA: TGTGCCAGCAGCGCAGTGGGACAGGGTGGAAACACCATATATTTT.

The CDR3 protein is CASSAAGGATYEQYF. CDR3 DNA: TGTGCCAGCAGCGCCGCAGGGGGCGCTACCTACGAGCAGTACTTC. This rearrangement joins TRBV9 to TRBJ2-7; 8 positions match TRBD1. The germline V gene has CDR1 SGDLS and CDR2 YYNGEE. The CDR3 consists of 15 residues. With V trimmed by 3 bases and J by 2 bases, 7 bases remained unmatched. Full variable domain (rest looked up from reference TRBV9 and TRBJ2-7): DSGVTQTPKHLITATGQRVTLRCSPRSGDLSVYWYQQSLDQGLQFLIQYYNGEERAKGNILERFSAQQFPDLHSELNLSSLELGDSALYFCASSAAGGATYEQYFGPGTRLTVT.

The DNA of the CDR3 is TGTGCCAGCAGCTCGGTACAGGGAGGGGAGACCCAGTACTTC. Translated, it gives CASSSVQGGETQYF. This sequence joins TRBV11-1 and TRBJ2-5, with D possibly TRBD2 on 7 matching bases. Trimming took off 4 bases at V and 5 bases at J, with 14 bases between the two ends. The CDR3 runs to 14 residues. Germline CDR1 and CDR2: SGHAT and FQDESV (reference sequence). Variable domain in full (rest from reference TRBV11-1 and TRBJ2-5): EAEVAQSPRYKITEKSQAVAFWCDPISGHATLYWYRQILGQGPELLVQFQDESVVDDSQLPKDRFSAERLKGVDSTLKIQPAELGDSAMYLCASSSVQGGETQYFGPGTRLLVL.

V usage is TRBV9 and J usage is TRBJ2-1; perhaps TRBD2 as D (6 bases). V was pared by 1 base and J by 0 bases, with 14 bases between. Germline values: CDR1 SGDLS, CDR2 YYNGEE. The CDR3 consists of 17 residues. The CDR3 sequence: CASSVTPLANSYNEQFF. The CDR3 DNA reads as TGTGCCAGCAGCGTAACTCCTCTAGCGAACTCCTACAATGAGCAGTTCTTC.

The chain joins TRBV7-3 to TRBJ1-2, with no clear D. The V gene lost 1 base and the J gene lost 6 bases, with 9 bases spanning the gap. The length of the CDR3 is 13 residues. CDR1 is SGHTA and CDR2 is FQGTGA in the germline V gene. The CDR3 sequence: CASSLKGVDGYTF. The CDR3 DNA is TGTGCCAGCAGCTTAAAAGGAGTGGATGGCTACACCTTC.